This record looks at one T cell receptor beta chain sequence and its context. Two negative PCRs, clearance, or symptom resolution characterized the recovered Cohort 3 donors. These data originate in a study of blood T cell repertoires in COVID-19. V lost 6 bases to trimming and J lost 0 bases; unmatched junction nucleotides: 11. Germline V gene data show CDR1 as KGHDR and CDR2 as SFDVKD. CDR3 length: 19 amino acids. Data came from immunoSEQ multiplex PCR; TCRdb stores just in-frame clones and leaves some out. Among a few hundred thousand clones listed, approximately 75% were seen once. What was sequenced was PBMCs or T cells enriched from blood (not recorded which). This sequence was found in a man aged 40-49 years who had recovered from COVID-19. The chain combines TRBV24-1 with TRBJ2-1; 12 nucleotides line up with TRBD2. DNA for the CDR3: TGTGCCACCAGTCCTTCGCCCACTAGCGGGAGGAGCTCCTACAATGAGCAGTTCTTC. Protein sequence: CATSPSPTSGRSSYNEQFF.